This T cell receptor beta chain comes out of a study of blood T cell repertoires in COVID-19 (dated by TCRdb to 2018 to 2020). Background for the entire study: Samples covering the acute and convalescent phases of COVID-19 were provided by collaborators in the United States, Italy and Spain. The prospective study material was composed of cDNA or gDNA derived from T cells, B-cell-depleted T cells, or PBMCs. Deeply sampled blood TCRbeta repertoires from subjects exposed to, actively infected with, or recovered from COVID-19 were included in the dataset. The repertoires were made available in a free public database intended to serve as a resource for research on the immune response to SARS-CoV-2. Samples were obtained from the ongoing ImmuneRACE study (first 160 participants) and from over a thousand subjects provided by 6 global collaborators. Sample metadata almost always included a de-identified subject ID, COVID-19 status, age in years and sex. Where HLA class I and class II types were available, the types were taken from metadata supplied by the sample provider, not from assay-based typing.

This clone was observed once. Its cognate antigen has yet to be identified. Base qualities are not recorded, but no much larger clone differs from it by a single base. From the germline V gene, CDR1 is SGHDT and CDR2 is YYEEEE. The CDR3 starts with the cysteine, ends with the phenylalanine, and has 15 residues. The read is trimmed to its CDR3 DNA, 45 bases read in frame from base 1. V is reduced by 2 bases and J by 5 bases, leaving a spacing of 14 bases between them. Each collaborating institution followed its own protocols to collect whole blood in K2EDTA tubes. For TCRbeta analysis, collaborators shipped samples as frozen whole blood, isolated PBMCs, or DNA extracted from either of those sample types. Paper-wide results and their limitations: The quantity of clinical and demographic metadata differed by source and by participant and was supplied without curation.

TCRbeta CDR3 regions were amplified from genomic DNA using the immunoSEQ Assay, a bias-controlled multiplex PCR. The original methods were these. Nucleated cell counts per sample were estimated from amplification of reference gene primers within the assay. To quantify the absolute abundance of each unique TCRbeta CDR3 rearrangement, sequence reads were collapsed and filtered. Productive Simpson clonality was computed per sample as the square root of Simpson's diversity index over productive rearrangements. This immuneACCESS table, as held by TCRdb, lists in-frame sequences with V and J called but not all clones. Of the missing ones, under half trace to an unresolved V gene in checked studies; the others have no known cause. Clone size and V and J calls were adopted from that table, with D and trimming inferred from the DNA. The sample table lists 150,000 to 200,000 clones, more than 75% of them with a count of one. The top ten clones comprise around 4.8% of the sample.

The V and J genes are TRBV5-6 and TRBJ1-5; the D gene lacks a confident call. This TCR was sampled from a human donor in a cohort sampled during active COVID-19. Sequencing used peripheral blood. The bases read TGTGCCAGCAGCTTTTTCCCGGGAGACCATCAGCCCCAGCATTTT. Its translation is CASSFFPGDHQPQHF. The full variable domain, completed from the reference TRBV5-6 and TRBJ1-5 proteins outside the CDR3, reads DAGVTQSPTHLIKTRGQQVTLRCSPKSGHDTVSWYQQALGQGPQFIFQYYEEEERQRGNFPDRFSGHQFPNYSSELNVNALLLGDSALYLCASSFFPGDHQPQHFGDGTRLSIL.